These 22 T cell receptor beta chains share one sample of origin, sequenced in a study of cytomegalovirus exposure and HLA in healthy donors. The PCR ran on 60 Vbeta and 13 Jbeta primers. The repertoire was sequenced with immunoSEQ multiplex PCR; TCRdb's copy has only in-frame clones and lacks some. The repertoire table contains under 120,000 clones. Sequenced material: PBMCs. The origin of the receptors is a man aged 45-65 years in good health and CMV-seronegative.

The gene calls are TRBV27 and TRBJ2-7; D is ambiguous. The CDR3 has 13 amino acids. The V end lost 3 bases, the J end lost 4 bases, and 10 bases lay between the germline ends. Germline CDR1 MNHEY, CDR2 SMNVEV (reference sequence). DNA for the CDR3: TGTGCCAGCAGTTTCTCCCCTACGTACGAGCAGTACTTC. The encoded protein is CASSFSPTYEQYF.

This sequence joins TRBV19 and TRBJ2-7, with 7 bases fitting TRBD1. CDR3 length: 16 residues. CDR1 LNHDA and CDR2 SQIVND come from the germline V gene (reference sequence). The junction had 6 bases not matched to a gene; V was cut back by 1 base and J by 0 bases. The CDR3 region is CASSIAVGTASYEQYF. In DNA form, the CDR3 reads TGTGCCAGTAGTATAGCGGTCGGGACAGCCTCCTACGAGCAGTACTTC.

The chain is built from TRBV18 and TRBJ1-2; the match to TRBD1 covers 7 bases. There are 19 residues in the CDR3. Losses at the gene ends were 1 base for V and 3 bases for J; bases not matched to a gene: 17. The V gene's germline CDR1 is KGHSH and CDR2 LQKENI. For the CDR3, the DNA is TGTGCCAGCTCACCACTGAAGGGGGCGACCTCCGAGGGGGACTATGGCTACACCTTC. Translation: CASSPLKGATSEGDYGYTF.

The CDR3 reads CASSGNDRGRTYSNQPQHF. The CDR3 nucleotides read TGTGCCAGCAGTGGAAATGACAGGGGGCGAACTTATAGCAATCAGCCCCAGCATTTT. The V and J genes are TRBV6-1 and TRBJ1-5, with 10 bases lining up with TRBD1. This CDR3 spans 19 amino acids. V lost 4 bases and J lost 0; bases outside the gene matches: 12. Germline loops: CDR1 MNHNS, CDR2 SASEGT.

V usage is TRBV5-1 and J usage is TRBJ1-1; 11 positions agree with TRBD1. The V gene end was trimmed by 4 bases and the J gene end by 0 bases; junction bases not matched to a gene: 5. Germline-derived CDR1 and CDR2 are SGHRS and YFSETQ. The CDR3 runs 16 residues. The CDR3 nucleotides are TGCGCCAGCAGCGGAGGACAGGGGGCTTTGAACACTGAAGCTTTCTTT. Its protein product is CASSGGQGALNTEAFF. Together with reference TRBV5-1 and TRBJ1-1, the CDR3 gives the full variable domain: KAGVTQTPRYLIKTRGQQVTLSCSPISGHRSVSWYQQTPGQGLQFLFEYFSETQRNKGNFPGRFSGRQFSNSRSEMNVSTLELGDSALYLCASSGGQGALNTEAFFGQGTRLTVV.

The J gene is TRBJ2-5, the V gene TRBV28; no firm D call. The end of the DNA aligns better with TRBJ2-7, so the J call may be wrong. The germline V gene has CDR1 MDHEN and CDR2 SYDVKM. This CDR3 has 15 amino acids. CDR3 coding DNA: TGTGCCAGCAGATTAAAAGGCGTGAGCGCCTACGAGCAGTACTTC. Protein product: CASRLKGVSAYEQYF.

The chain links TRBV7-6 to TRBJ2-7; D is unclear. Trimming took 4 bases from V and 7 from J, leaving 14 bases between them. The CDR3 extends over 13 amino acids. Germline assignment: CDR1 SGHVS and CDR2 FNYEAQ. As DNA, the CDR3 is TGTGCCAGCAGCTATTGGGCCCAGAAAGAGCAGTACTTC. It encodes CASSYWAQKEQYF.

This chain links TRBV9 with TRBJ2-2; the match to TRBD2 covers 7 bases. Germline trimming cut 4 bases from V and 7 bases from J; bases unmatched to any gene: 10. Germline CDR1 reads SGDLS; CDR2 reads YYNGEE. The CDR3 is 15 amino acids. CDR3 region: CASSLVGGSGGELFF. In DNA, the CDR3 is TGTGCCAGCAGCCTAGTCGGCGGGAGCGGCGGGGAGCTGTTTTTT. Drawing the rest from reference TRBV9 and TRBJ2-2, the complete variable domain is DSGVTQTPKHLITATGQRVTLRCSPRSGDLSVYWYQQSLDQGLQFLIQYYNGEERAKGNILERFSAQQFPDLHSELNLSSLELGDSALYFCASSLVGGSGGELFFGEGSRLTVL.

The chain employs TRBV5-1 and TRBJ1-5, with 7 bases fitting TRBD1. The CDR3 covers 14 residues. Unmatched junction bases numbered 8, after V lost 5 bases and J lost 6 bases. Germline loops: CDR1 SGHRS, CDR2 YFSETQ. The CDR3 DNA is TGCGCCAGCAGTTCCACAGGGGTCGGTCAGCCCCAGCATTTT. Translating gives CASSSTGVGQPQHF. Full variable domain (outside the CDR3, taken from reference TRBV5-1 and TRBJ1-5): KAGVTQTPRYLIKTRGQQVTLSCSPISGHRSVSWYQQTPGQGLQFLFEYFSETQRNKGNFPGRFSGRQFSNSRSEMNVSTLELGDSALYLCASSSTGVGQPQHFGDGTRLSIL.

The CDR3 here is CASRAMNTGELFF. The CDR3 DNA sequence: TGTGCCAGCAGAGCAATGAACACCGGGGAGCTGTTTTTT. The chain joins TRBV6-6 to TRBJ2-2; D is unresolved. Germline V lookup: CDR1 MNHNY, CDR2 SVGAGI (reference sequence). V gave up 6 bases and J gave up 1 base, with 6 bases separating them. This CDR3 has 13 amino acids.

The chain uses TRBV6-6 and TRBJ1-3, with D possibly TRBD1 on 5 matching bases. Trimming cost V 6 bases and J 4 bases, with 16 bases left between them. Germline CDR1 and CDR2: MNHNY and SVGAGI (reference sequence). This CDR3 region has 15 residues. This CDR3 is CASSNVGADGNTIYF. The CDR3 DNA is TGTGCCAGCAGCAACGTAGGGGCCGACGGAAACACCATATATTTT.

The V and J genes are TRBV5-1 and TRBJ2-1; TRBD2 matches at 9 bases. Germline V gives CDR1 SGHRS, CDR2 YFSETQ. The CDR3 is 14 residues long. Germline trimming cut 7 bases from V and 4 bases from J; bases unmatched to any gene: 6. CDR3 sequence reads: CASGSGGTYNEQFF. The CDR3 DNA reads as TGCGCCAGCGGCAGCGGGGGGACGTACAATGAGCAGTTCTTC.

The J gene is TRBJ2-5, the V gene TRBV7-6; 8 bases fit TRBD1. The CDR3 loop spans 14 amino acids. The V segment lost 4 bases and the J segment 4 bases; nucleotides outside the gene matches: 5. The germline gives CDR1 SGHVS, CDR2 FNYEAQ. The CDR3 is CASSYGDRGETQYF. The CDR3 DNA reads TGTGCCAGCAGCTACGGAGACAGGGGAGAGACCCAGTACTTC.

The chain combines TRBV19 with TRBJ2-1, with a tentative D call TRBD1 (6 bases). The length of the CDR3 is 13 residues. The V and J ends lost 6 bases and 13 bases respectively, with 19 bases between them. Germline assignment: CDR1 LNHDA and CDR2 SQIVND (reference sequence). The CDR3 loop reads CASSPSGRRGQFF. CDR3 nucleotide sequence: TGTGCCAGTAGCCCTTCGGGGCGCAGGGGACAGTTCTTC.

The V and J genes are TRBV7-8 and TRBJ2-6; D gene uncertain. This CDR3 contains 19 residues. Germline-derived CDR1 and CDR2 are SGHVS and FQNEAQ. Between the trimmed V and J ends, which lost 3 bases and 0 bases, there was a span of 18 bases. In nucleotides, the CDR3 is TGTGCCAGCAGCTTTGTCGATGGCAGCGCAAACTCTGGGGCCAACGTCCTGACTTTC. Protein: CASSFVDGSANSGANVLTF. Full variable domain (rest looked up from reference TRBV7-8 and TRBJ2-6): GAGVSQSPRYKVAKRGQDVALRCDPISGHVSLFWYQQALGQGPEFLTYFQNEAQLDKSGLPSDRFFAERPEGSVSTLKIQRTQQEDSAVYLCASSFVDGSANSGANVLTFGAGSRLTVL.

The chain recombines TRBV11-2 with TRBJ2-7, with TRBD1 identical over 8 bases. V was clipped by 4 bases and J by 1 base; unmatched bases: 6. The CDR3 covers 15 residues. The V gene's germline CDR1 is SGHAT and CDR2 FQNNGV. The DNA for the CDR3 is TGTGCCAGCAGCTCACCCACAGGGGGATCCTACGAGCAGTACTTC. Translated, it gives CASSSPTGGSYEQYF.

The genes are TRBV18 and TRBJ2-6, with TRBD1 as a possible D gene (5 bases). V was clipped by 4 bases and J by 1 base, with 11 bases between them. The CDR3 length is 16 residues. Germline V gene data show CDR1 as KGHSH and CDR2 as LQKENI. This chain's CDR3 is CASSRQGGSGANVLTF. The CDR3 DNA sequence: TGTGCCAGCTCACGGCAGGGTGGGTCTGGGGCCAACGTCCTGACTTTC.

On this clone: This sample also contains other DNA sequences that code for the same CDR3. The DNA of the CDR3 is TGTGCCAGTAGTGCAGGGGTAAACACTGAAGCTTTCTTT. As protein: CASSAGVNTEAFF. The V call is TRBV19, the J call TRBJ1-1, with D possibly TRBD1 on 6 matching bases. This CDR3 is built from 13 residues. Trimming took off 5 bases at V and 2 bases at J, with 9 bases between the two ends. Germline CDR1 and CDR2: LNHDA and SQIVND (reference sequence).

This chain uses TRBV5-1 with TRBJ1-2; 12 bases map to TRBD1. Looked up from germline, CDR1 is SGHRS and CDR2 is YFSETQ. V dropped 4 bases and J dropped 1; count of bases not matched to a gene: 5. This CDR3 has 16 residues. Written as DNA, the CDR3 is TGCGCCAGCAGCGCCGGGACAGGGGGCGGTAACTATGGCTACACCTTC. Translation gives CASSAGTGGGNYGYTF.

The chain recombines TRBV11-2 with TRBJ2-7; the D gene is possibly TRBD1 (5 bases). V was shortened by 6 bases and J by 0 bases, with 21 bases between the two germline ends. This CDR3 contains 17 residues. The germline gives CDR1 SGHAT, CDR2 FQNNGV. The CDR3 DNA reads TGTGCCAGCAGTCCTCCCCCAGGGCAGGGATCCTCCTACGAGCAGTACTTC. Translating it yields CASSPPPGQGSSYEQYF.

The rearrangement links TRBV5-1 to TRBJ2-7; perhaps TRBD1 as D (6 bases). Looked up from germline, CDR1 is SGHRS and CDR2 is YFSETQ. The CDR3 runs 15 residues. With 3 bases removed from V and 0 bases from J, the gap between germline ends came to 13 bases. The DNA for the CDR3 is TGCGCCAGCAGCTCGGTAGTGGGGGCCTCCTACGAGCAGTACTTC. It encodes CASSSVVGASYEQYF.

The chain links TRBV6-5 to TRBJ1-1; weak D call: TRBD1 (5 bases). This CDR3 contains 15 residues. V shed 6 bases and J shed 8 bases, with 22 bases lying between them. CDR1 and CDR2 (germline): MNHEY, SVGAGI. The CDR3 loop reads CASRHTRQSVPEAFF. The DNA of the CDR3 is TGTGCCAGCAGACATACAAGACAGAGTGTCCCCGAAGCTTTCTTT.